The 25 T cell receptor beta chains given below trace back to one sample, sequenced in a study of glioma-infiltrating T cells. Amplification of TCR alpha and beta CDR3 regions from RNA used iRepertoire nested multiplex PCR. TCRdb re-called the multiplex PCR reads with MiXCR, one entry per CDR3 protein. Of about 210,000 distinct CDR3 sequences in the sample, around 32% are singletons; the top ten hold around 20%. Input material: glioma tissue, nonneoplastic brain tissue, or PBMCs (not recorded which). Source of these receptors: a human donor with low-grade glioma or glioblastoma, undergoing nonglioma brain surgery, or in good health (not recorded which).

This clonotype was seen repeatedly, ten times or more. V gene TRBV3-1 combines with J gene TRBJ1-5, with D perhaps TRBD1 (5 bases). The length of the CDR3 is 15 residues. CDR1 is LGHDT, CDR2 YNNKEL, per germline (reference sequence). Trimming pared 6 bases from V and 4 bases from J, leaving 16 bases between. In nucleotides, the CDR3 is TGTGCCAGCAGTCCGTCCGGGACCTTGAATCAGCCCCAGCATTTT. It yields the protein CASSPSGTLNQPQHF. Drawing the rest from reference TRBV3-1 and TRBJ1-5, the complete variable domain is DTAVSQTPKYLVTQMGNDKSIKCEQNLGHDTMYWYKQDSKKFLKIMFSYNNKELIINETVPNRFSPKSPDKAHLNLHINSLELGDSAVYFCASSPSGTLNQPQHFGDGTRLSIL.

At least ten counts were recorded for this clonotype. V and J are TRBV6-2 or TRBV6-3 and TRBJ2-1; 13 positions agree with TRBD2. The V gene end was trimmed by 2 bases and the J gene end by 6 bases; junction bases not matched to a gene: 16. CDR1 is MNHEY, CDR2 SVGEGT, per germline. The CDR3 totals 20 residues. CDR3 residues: CASSYPPGLTGLAGLNEQFF. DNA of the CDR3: TGTGCCAGCAGTTACCCTCCGGGACTGACGGGACTAGCGGGACTCAATGAGCAGTTCTTC.

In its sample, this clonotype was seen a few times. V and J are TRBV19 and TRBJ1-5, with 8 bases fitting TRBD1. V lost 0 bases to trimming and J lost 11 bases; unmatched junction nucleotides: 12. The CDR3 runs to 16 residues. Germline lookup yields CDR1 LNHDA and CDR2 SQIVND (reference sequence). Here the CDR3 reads CASSIDPGQAPPAQHF. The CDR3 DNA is TGTGCCAGTAGTATAGATCCGGGACAGGCGCCTCCAGCCCAGCATTTT.

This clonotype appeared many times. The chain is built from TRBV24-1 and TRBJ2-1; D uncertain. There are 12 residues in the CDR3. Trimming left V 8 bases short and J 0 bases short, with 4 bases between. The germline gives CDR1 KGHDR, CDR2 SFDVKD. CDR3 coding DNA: TGTGCCACCAAATCCTCCTACAATGAGCAGTTCTTC. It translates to CATKSSYNEQFF.

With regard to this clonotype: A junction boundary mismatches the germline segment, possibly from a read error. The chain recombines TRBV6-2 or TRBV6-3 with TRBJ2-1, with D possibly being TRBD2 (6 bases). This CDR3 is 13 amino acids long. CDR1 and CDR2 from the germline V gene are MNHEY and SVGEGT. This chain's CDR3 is CACSSGGSNEQFF. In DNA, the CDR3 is TGTGCCTGCAGTAGCGGAGGAAGCAATGAGCAGTTCTTC.

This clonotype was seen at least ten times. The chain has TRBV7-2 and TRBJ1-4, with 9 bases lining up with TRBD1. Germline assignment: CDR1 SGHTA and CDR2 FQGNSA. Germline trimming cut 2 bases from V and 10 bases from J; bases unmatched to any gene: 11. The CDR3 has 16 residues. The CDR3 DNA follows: TGTGCCAGCAGCTTAACGACCGGGACAGGGTTACGAAAACTGTTTTTT. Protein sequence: CASSLTTGTGLRKLFF.

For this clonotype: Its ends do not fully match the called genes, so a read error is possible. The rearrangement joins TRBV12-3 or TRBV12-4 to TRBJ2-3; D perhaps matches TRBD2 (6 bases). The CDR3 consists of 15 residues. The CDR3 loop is CASSLRGIGTDAQYF. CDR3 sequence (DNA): TGTGCCAGCAGTTTACGGGGGATTGGCACAGATGCGCAGTATTTT.

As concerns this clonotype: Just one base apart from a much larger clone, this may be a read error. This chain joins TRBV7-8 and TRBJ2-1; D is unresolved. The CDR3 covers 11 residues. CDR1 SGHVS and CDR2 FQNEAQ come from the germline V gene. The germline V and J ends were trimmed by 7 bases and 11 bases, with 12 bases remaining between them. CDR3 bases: TGTGCCAGCACCCACGAGTTCCAGCAGTTCTTC. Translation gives CASTHEFQQFF.

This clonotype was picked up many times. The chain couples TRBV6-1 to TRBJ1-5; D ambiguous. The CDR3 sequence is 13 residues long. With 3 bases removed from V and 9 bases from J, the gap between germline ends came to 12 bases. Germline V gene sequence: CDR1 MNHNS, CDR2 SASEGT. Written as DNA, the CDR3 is TGTGCCAGCAGTGATTCGACGTCCCCGCCCCAGCATTTT. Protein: CASSDSTSPPQHF.

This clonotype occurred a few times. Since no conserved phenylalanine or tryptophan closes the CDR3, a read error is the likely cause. CDR3 nucleotides: TGCAGTGCTATTAGGGAACCGACCTACGGGCAGTACCTC. It encodes CSAIREPTYGQYL. V and J are TRBV20-1 and TRBJ2-7, with D hard to call. CDR3 length: 13 residues. Germline-derived CDR1 and CDR2 are DFQATT and SNEGSKA (reference sequence).

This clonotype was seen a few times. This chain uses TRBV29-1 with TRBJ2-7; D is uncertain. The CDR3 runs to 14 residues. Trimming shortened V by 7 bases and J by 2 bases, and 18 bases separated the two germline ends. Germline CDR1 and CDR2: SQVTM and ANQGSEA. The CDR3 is CSATDGWRTYEQYF. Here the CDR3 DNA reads TGCAGCGCCACAGATGGTTGGCGGACCTACGAGCAGTACTTC.

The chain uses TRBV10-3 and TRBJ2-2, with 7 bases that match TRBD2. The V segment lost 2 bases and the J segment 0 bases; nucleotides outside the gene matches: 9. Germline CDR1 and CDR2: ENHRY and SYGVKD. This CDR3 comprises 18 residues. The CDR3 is CAISETKPGLSNTGELFF. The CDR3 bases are TGTGCCATCAGTGAGACGAAACCGGGACTATCGAACACCGGGGAGCTGTTTTTT.

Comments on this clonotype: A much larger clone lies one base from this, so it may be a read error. Here the CDR3 DNA reads TGCGCCAGCAGCCAAACTAGCGGAGCCTCCTACGAGCATTACTTC. Protein sequence: CASSQTSGASYEHYF. This chain connects TRBV4-1 to TRBJ2-7; 8 bases fit TRBD2. CDR1 is MGHRA, CDR2 YSYEKL, per germline. The CDR3 covers 15 residues.

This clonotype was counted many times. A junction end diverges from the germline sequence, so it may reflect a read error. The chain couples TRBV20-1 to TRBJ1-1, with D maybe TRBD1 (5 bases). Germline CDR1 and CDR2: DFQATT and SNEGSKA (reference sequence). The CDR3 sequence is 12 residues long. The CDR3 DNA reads TGCAGTGCTGGGGGGATGAAGACTGAAGCTTTCTTT. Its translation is CSAGGMKTEAFF.

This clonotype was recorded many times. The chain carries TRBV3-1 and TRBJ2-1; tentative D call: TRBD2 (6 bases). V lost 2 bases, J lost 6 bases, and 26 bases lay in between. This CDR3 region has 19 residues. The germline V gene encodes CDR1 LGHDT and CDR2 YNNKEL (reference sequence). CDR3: CASSQTGTDGWFGGNEQFF. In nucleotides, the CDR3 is TGTGCCAGCAGCCAAACGGGGACCGATGGTTGGTTCGGGGGCAATGAGCAGTTCTTC.

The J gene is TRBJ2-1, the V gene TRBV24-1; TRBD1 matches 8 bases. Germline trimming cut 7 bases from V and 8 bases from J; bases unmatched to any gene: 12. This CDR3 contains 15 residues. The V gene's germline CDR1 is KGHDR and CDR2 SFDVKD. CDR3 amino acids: CATSNSGQVDDEQFF. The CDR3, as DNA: TGTGCCACCAGCAATTCGGGACAGGTTGACGATGAGCAGTTCTTC.

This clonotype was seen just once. CDR3 sequence: CASRETSGHTDTQYF. The CDR3 nucleotides are TGTGCCAGCAGAGAAACTAGCGGCCACACAGATACGCAGTATTTT. This sequence joins TRBV7-2 and TRBJ2-3; 8 nucleotides line up with TRBD2. The germline V gene encodes CDR1 SGHTA and CDR2 FQGNSA. V dropped 6 bases and J dropped 2; count of bases not matched to a gene: 7. The CDR3 extends over 15 amino acids.

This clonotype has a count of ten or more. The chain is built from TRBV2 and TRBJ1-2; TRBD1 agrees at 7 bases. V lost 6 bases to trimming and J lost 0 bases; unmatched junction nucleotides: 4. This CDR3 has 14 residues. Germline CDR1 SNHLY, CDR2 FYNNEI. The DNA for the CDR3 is TGTGCCAGCAGCCGGGACAGATCTAACTATGGCTACACCTTC. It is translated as CASSRDRSNYGYTF.

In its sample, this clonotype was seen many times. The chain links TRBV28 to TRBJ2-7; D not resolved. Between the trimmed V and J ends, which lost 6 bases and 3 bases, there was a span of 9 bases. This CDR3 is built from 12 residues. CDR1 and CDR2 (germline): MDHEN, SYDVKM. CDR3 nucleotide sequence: TGTGCCAGCAGCTTGGAGCTCTACGAGCAGTACTTC. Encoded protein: CASSLELYEQYF.

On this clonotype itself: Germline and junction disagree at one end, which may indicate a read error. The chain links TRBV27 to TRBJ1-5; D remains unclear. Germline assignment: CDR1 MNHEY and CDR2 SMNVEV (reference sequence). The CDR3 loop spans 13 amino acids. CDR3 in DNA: TGTGCCAGAAGCCCTACAGAGAATCAGCCCCAGGATTTT. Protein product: CARSPTENQPQDF.

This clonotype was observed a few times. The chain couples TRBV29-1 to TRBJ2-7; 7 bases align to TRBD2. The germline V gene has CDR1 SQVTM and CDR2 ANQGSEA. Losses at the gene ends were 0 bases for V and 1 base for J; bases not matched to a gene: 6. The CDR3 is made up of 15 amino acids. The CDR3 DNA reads TGCAGCGTTGAAGAGGAGGCTAGCGGATCCTACGAGCAGTACTTC. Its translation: CSVEEEASGSYEQYF.

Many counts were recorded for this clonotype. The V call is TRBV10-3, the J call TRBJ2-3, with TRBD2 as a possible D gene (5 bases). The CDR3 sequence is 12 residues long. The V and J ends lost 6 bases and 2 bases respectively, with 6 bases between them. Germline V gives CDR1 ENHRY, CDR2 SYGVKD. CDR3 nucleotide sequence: TGTGCCATCAGAGCGGACACAGATACGCAGTATTTT. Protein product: CAIRADTDTQYF.

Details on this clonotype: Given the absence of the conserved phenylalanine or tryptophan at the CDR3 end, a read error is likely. The CDR3 spells CASSQAPGDSYEQYL. The CDR3 DNA reads TGTGCCAGCAGCCAAGCGCCAGGAGACTCCTACGAGCAGTACCTC. The rearrangement joins TRBV4-2 to TRBJ2-7; unclear D gene. V was pared by 1 base and J by 0 bases, with 10 bases between. This CDR3 has 15 amino acids. Germline V gene sequence: CDR1 LGHNA, CDR2 YNFKEQ.

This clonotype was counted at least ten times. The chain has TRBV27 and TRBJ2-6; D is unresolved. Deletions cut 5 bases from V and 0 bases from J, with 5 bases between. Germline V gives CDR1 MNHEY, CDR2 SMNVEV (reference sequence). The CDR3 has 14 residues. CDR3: CASSIVSGANVLTF. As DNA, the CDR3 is TGTGCCAGCAGTATCGTCTCTGGGGCCAACGTCCTGACTTTC. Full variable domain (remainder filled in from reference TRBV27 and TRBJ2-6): EAQVTQNPRYLITVTGKKLTVTCSQNMNHEYMSWYRQDPGLGLRQIYYSMNVEVTDKGDVPEGYKVSRKEKRNFPLILESPSPNQTSLYFCASSIVSGANVLTFGAGSRLTVL.

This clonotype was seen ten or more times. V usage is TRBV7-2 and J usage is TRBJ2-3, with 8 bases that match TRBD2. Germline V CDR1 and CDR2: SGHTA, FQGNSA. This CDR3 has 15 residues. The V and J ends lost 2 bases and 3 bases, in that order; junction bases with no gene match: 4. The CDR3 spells CASSLRASGTDTQYF. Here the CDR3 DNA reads TGTGCCAGCAGCTTACGAGCTAGCGGGACAGATACGCAGTATTTT.